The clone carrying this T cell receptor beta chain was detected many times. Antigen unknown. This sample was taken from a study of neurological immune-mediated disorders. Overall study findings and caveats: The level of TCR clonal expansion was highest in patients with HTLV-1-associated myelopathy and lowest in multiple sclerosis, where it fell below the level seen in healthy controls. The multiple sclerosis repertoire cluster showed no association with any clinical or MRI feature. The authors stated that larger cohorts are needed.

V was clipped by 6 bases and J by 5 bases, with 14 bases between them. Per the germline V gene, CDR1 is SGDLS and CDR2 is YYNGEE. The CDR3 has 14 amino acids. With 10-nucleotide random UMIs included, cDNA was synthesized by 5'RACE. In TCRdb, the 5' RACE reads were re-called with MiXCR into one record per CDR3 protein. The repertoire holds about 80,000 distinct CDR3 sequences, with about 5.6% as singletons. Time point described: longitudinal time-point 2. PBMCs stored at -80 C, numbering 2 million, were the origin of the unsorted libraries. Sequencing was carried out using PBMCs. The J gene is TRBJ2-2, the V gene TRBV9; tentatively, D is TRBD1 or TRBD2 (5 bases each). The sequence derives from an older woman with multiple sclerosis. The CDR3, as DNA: TGTGCCAGCACTGCAGGGACGATTACCGGGGAGCTGTTTTTT. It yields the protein CASTAGTITGELFF. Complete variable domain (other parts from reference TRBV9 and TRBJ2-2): DSGVTQTPKHLITATGQRVTLRCSPRSGDLSVYWYQQSLDQGLQFLIQYYNGEERAKGNILERFSAQQFPDLHSELNLSSLELGDSALYFCASTAGTITGELFFGEGSRLTVL.